This T cell receptor (beta chain) derives from a study of CD8+CD57+ T cells in acquired aplastic anemia. Study at large: The sorted CD4+ and CD8+ cells yielded an average about 3.5 ug of DNA.

The table lists this clonotype with a few counts. Antigen: not known. It may be a read error: a sequence one base away is much more abundant. All patients picked for sequencing had shown, by flow cytometry, an expansion of CD8+CD57+ cells. Study-wide findings and caveats: Comparison of patients with controls identified almost 30 shared CD8+ CDR3 sequences.

Genomic DNA provided the template from which TCR beta VDJ and CDR3 profiles were obtained. TCRdb re-analysed the reads in MiXCR, keeping a single row per CDR3 protein. The sample lists 50,000 to 65,000 distinct CDR3 sequences; roughly three fifths were seen once. This CDR3 has 15 amino acids. The V gene's germline CDR1 is SGDLS and CDR2 YYNGEE. The rearrangement joins TRBV9 to TRBJ2-3; D uncertain. What was sequenced was sorted CD4+, CD8+, or CD8+CD57+ T cells (not recorded which) from PBMCs. The TCR was taken from a human donor with aplastic anemia. The CDR3 loop reads CASSVTSPITDAQYF. Here the CDR3 DNA reads TGTGCCAGCAGCGTAACCAGCCCCATCACAGATGCGCAGTATTTT.